The present T cell receptor beta chain was sequenced within a study of post-analysis software for immune sequencing data. Notes on the study in general: Comparison with controls showed significantly lower normalized Chao1 diversity in multiple sclerosis patients. Strong co-clustering by F measure was seen for same-batch samples. Controls showed lower frequencies than patients for a handful of TRBV segments, and TRBV5-6, TRBV5-1 and TRBV20-1 were among these.

In the case of this clonotype: As yet, its antigen is unknown.

V shed 0 bases and J 3 bases; nucleotides not matched to a gene: 5. The CDR3 sequence is 16 residues long. The germline V gene encodes CDR1 SGHRS and CDR2 YFSETQ. Prepared TCR beta cDNA libraries contained unique molecular identifiers. Yield was 500,000 or so cDNA molecules from roughly 0.93 to 9.6 million T cells. TCRdb used MiXCR to reprocess the PCR reads, holding one entry per CDR3 protein. The sample holds hundreds of thousands of distinct CDR3 sequences, around 40% seen once. This rearrangement joins TRBV5-1 to TRBJ2-3; 9 nucleotides agree with TRBD2. The sequencing input was blood. This receptor was identified in a girl between 5 and 17 years old with multiple sclerosis. The CDR3 loop reads CASSLAAGGWTDTQYF. The CDR3, as DNA: TGCGCCAGCAGCTTGGCGGCGGGAGGGTGGACAGATACGCAGTATTTT.